One sample yielded the 2 T cell receptor beta chains listed below, sequenced in a study of shared clonotypes between healthy human individuals. TCRdb keeps only in-frame clones here, not all; method: immunoSEQ multiplex PCR. The table has roughly 520,000 clones, 95% to 97% seen once. Sequencing was carried out using naive CD4+ T cells sorted from blood. Subset reported: CD45RA+ positively selected. These receptors were obtained from a woman in her twenties or thirties in good health.

The chain has TRBV28 and TRBJ1-4, with TRBD1 matching over 8 bases. The CDR3 extends over 14 amino acids. CDR1 MDHEN and CDR2 SYDVKM come from the germline V gene. V was pared by 7 bases and J by 7 bases, with 8 bases of the junction left unmatched. The CDR3 nucleotides are TGTGCCAGCAAACCTGGACAGGGAGGTGAAAAACTGTTTTTT. It translates to CASKPGQGGEKLFF.

This clone appeared once. The rearrangement links TRBV6-5 to TRBJ2-7; TRBD2 might be the D (5 bases). The germline CDR1 and CDR2 sequences are MNHEY and SVGAGI. The CDR3 covers 14 residues. The V end was cut by 1 base, the J end by 7 bases, with 14 bases between. The CDR3 DNA reads as TGTGCCAGCAGTTACTTGGGTTCTCCGGGGGAGCAGTACTTC. Translating gives CASSYLGSPGEQYF.